Reported below is one T cell receptor (beta chain). Antigen unknown. With a J-beta primer mix and a sample-barcoded 5' primer, a second PCR ran 7 to 11 cycles. Researchers report that a template-switch adaptor with 12 random nucleotides tagged each cDNA molecule. One entry per CDR3 protein results from TCRdb running MiXCR on the 5' RACE reads. The table includes over a million distinct CDR3 sequences, 40% to 45% detected once. The data stem from a study of blood T cells in healthy people across ages. General observations from the study: The CMV status of each donor remained undetermined, and this could have confounded shifts in expanded clonotypes.

V gave up 4 bases and J gave up 8 bases, with 9 bases separating them. The CDR3 extends over 11 amino acids. CDR1 is SGDLS and CDR2 is YYNGEE in the germline V gene. Material for sequencing was blood. The rearrangement joins TRBV9 to TRBJ1-2, with unresolved D. The source of this sequence is a woman in her fifties or sixties in good health. CDR3 nucleotides: TGTGCCAGCAGCCTCCGTGAGGGCTACACCTTC. Protein: CASSLREGYTF.